This T cell receptor (beta chain) is drawn from a study of chemoradiotherapy in HPV16-positive cancers. This table comes from immunoSEQ multiplex PCR, and its TCRdb copy is limited to in-frame clones, with some not included. The sample contains roughly 9,300 clones, under 80% of which appear only once. Germline V gene data show CDR1 as MNHEY and CDR2 as SVGAGI. V lost 2 bases and J lost 9; bases outside the gene matches: 0. The CDR3 totals 14 residues. This sample was obtained from a patient who underwent chemoradiotherapy. This clonotype was obtained from a human donor with HPV-associated anogenital cancer. V and J are TRBV6-5 and TRBJ1-6, with TRBD1 matching over 11 bases. CDR3 nucleotide sequence: TGTGCCAGCAGTTACGGGACAGGGGGTTCACCCCTCCACTTT. Its translation: CASSYGTGGSPLHF.